Sequencing of this T cell receptor beta chain was carried out in a study of blood T cell repertoires in COVID-19. Libraries were prepared by immunoSEQ multiplex PCR; TCRdb keeps only in-frame clonotypes and omits some of them. Here the sample spans hundreds of thousands of clones, 85% to 90% being singletons. Deletions cut 1 base from V and 2 bases from J, with 9 bases between. This CDR3 has 14 residues. CDR1 is SGDLS and CDR2 is YYNGEE in the germline V gene. Participants came from roughly 24 US areas, aged about 18 to 95 years. Membership in each cohort depended on participant-reported clinical history.

The source is a man in his fifties who had been exposed to COVID-19. The J gene is TRBJ2-5, the V gene TRBV9; D ambiguous. The sample was PBMCs or T cells enriched from blood (not recorded which). The chain's CDR3 is CASSVRGLQETQYF. The CDR3 DNA sequence: TGTGCCAGCAGCGTACGCGGCCTACAAGAGACCCAGTACTTC. The full variable domain, rest sourced from reference TRBV9 and TRBJ2-5, is DSGVTQTPKHLITATGQRVTLRCSPRSGDLSVYWYQQSLDQGLQFLIQYYNGEERAKGNILERFSAQQFPDLHSELNLSSLELGDSALYFCASSVRGLQETQYFGPGTRLLVL.